Shown below are 26 T cell receptor beta chains from a single sample sequenced in a study of neoadjuvant nivolumab and ipilimumab in lung cancer. Data came from immunoSEQ multiplex PCR; TCRdb stores just in-frame clones and leaves some out. The sample shows about 17,000 clones, 65% to 85% of them seen only once. Sequenced here: tumor tissue, sampled after neoadjuvant nivolumab, alone or with ipilimumab, at or shortly before surgery. All receptors come from an adult with non-small cell lung cancer.

The chain couples TRBV27 to TRBJ1-5; 10 bases fit TRBD1. This CDR3 contains 14 residues. J gave up 10 bases and V 5 bases, and 8 bases lay outside the gene matches. Germline V gives CDR1 MNHEY, CDR2 SMNVEV (reference sequence). The CDR3: CASSAPGQGSPQHF. The CDR3 DNA reads as TGTGCCAGCAGTGCGCCGGGACAGGGGAGTCCCCAGCATTTT.

The rearrangement links TRBV6-5 to TRBJ1-5, with no clear D. The CDR3 extends over 15 amino acids. V was cut by 6 bases and J by 2 bases, with 14 bases left in between. Germline CDR1 MNHEY, CDR2 SVGAGI. CDR3 region: CASRKGSGGNQPQHF. DNA of the CDR3: TGTGCCAGCAGAAAAGGCAGCGGAGGCAATCAGCCCCAGCATTTT.

The V and J genes are TRBV4-1 and TRBJ1-1; D not certain. This CDR3 has 13 amino acids. Trimming shortened V by 6 bases and J by 0 bases, and 8 bases separated the two germline ends. CDR1 and CDR2 from the germline V gene are MGHRA and YSYEKL. CDR3: CASSPVLNTEAFF. Here the CDR3 DNA reads TGCGCCAGCAGTCCGGTTCTGAACACTGAAGCTTTCTTT.

This clone came up a few times. The chain is built from TRBV15 and TRBJ1-2; D possibly corresponds to TRBD1 (5 bases). Trimming pared 0 bases from V and 5 bases from J, leaving 10 bases between. Germline V CDR1 and CDR2: LNHNV, YYDKDF (reference sequence). CDR3 size: 14 residues. The CDR3 DNA reads TGTGCCACCAGCAGAGACTGGGGGTCATATGGCTACACCTTC. Amino acid sequence: CATSRDWGSYGYTF.

J is TRBJ2-2 and V is TRBV5-6, with 15 bases matching TRBD2. V was clipped by 3 bases and J by 3 bases; unmatched bases: 3. This CDR3 is 17 amino acids long. Germline loops: CDR1 SGHDT, CDR2 YYEEEE. Written as DNA, the CDR3 is TGTGCCAGCAGCTCGGGACTAGCGGGGGGCTACACCGGGGAGCTGTTTTTT. It codes for CASSSGLAGGYTGELFF.

DNA of the CDR3: TGTGCCAGCAGCCTAGGGGTCGGGGAGCAGTACTTC. Translating it yields CASSLGVGEQYF. The rearrangement links TRBV5-4 to TRBJ2-7; TRBD1 might be the D (5 bases). CDR3 length: 12 amino acids. CDR1 is SGHNT and CDR2 is YYREEE in the germline V gene (reference sequence). The V end was cut by 4 bases, the J end by 7 bases, with 12 bases between.

The chain couples TRBV6-1 to TRBJ2-5; the D call may be TRBD1 or TRBD2 (6 bases each). V gave up 4 bases and J gave up 4 bases, with 13 bases separating them. The CDR3 extends over 14 amino acids. CDR1 and CDR2 from the germline V gene are MNHNS and SASEGT. CDR3 DNA: TGTGCCAGCAGTGGGGGAGGACAGCGAGAGACCCAGTACTTC. It is translated as CASSGGGQRETQYF.

CDR3 amino acids: CASSLSGGALEQYF. The CDR3 bases are TGTGCCAGCAGTTTATCGGGAGGGGCCCTCGAGCAGTACTTC. The V call is TRBV27, the J call TRBJ2-7; 7 positions agree with TRBD2. CDR3 length equals 14 residues. The ends lost 0 bases at V and 6 bases at J; junction bases unmatched: 5. Per germline, CDR1 MNHEY and CDR2 SMNVEV (reference sequence).

The J gene is TRBJ1-5, the V gene TRBV30; a possible D gene is TRBD1 (6 bases). CDR1 and CDR2 (germline): GTSNPN, SVGIG (reference sequence). V lost 3 bases and J 7 bases, leaving 13 bases between the germline ends. The CDR3 has 13 residues. DNA for the CDR3: TGTGCCTGGAGCGAGGACAGCTCCCAGCCCCAGCATTTT. Translated, it gives CAWSEDSSQPQHF.

The CDR3 here is CASERVSGANVLTF. CDR3 nucleotide sequence: TGTGCCAGCGAGAGGGTCTCTGGGGCCAACGTCCTGACTTTC. The chain recombines TRBV6-1 with TRBJ2-6, with D maybe TRBD2 (5 bases). The CDR3 consists of 14 residues. Per the germline V gene, CDR1 is MNHNS and CDR2 is SASEGT. The ends were cut back, 8 bases at V and 0 bases at J, with 8 bases in the middle.

The chain has TRBV7-9 and TRBJ2-7, with D unresolved. The CDR3 loop spans 12 amino acids. Germline V gene sequence: CDR1 SEHNR, CDR2 FQNEAQ (reference sequence). Trimming pared 2 bases from V and 5 bases from J, leaving 7 bases between. CDR3: CASSLSSNEQYF. For the CDR3, the DNA is TGTGCCAGCAGCTTAAGTTCTAACGAGCAGTACTTC. The full variable domain, rest sourced from reference TRBV7-9 and TRBJ2-7, is DTGVSQNPRHKITKRGQNVTFRCDPISEHNRLYWYRQTLGQGPEFLTYFQNEAQLEKSRLLSDRFSAERPKGSFSTLEIQRTEQGDSAMYLCASSLSSNEQYFGPGTRLTVT.

This clone was found a few times. This chain uses TRBV6-5 with TRBJ2-5; TRBD2 is a possible D gene (6 bases). Trimming shortened V by 6 bases and J by 5 bases, and 16 bases separated the two germline ends. CDR3 length equals 14 residues. The germline gives CDR1 MNHEY, CDR2 SVGAGI. CDR3 protein: CASSRLTSTETQYF. In DNA form, the CDR3 reads TGTGCCAGCAGCCGCCTTACTAGCACGGAGACCCAGTACTTC.

V gene TRBV6-5 combines with J gene TRBJ1-6, with D uncertain. CDR3 size: 14 residues. Germline CDR1 and CDR2: MNHEY and SVGAGI. V gave up 0 bases and J gave up 13 bases, with 13 bases separating them. CDR3 bases: TGTGCCAGCAGTTACTCCCGACAAGAACGGCCCCTCCACTTT. It specifies CASSYSRQERPLHF.

V and J are TRBV9 and TRBJ1-5; D is possibly TRBD1 (5 bases). Germline V gene data show CDR1 as SGDLS and CDR2 as YYNGEE. This CDR3 has 14 amino acids. Trimming removed 2 bases at V and 1 base at J, with 7 bases between. CDR3 residues: CASSVGGSNQPQHF. As DNA, the CDR3 is TGTGCCAGCAGCGTCGGGGGGAGCAATCAGCCCCAGCATTTT.

This sequence joins TRBV5-8 and TRBJ2-3; D unresolved. The CDR3 contains 13 residues. CDR1 is SGHTS and CDR2 is YDEGEE in the germline V gene. The V gene lost 7 bases and the J gene lost 3 bases, with 12 bases spanning the gap. This CDR3 reads CASGYMETDTQYF. The CDR3 coding sequence is TGTGCCAGCGGGTATATGGAAACAGATACGCAGTATTTT.

This chain joins TRBV5-1 and TRBJ2-7, with D maybe TRBD1 (5 bases). There are 15 residues in the CDR3. The V end was cut by 0 bases, the J end by 6 bases, with 16 bases between. Germline CDR1 is SGHRS and CDR2 is YFSETQ. The CDR3 coding sequence is TGCGCCAGCAGCTTGGAACAGGCACGACGAGGCGAGCAGTACTTC. Translating it yields CASSLEQARRGEQYF.

This clone appeared a single time. V is TRBV30 and J is TRBJ2-1; D possibly corresponds to TRBD1 (5 bases). V shed 2 bases and J shed 4 bases, with 9 bases lying between them. Germline CDR1 and CDR2: GTSNPN and SVGIG (reference sequence). This CDR3 has 13 residues. CDR3 protein: CAWSNQGYNEQFF. In DNA form, the CDR3 reads TGTGCCTGGAGTAATCAGGGTTACAATGAGCAGTTCTTC.

This clone has more than one count but fewer than ten. This chain uses TRBV6-5 with TRBJ2-5; a weak D match, TRBD2 (7 bases). CDR3 length equals 16 residues. Germline CDR1 reads MNHEY; CDR2 reads SVGAGI. Trimming stripped 0 bases from V and 3 bases from J, with 14 bases between. The CDR3 protein is CASSYSGQGREETQYF. The CDR3 DNA reads as TGTGCCAGCAGTTACTCTGGTCAGGGGAGGGAAGAGACCCAGTACTTC.

V is TRBV7-2 and J is TRBJ2-1; weak D call: TRBD1 (5 bases). Per the germline V gene, CDR1 is SGHTA and CDR2 is FQGNSA. The CDR3 extends over 13 amino acids. The V and J ends lost 8 bases and 5 bases respectively, with 13 bases between them. The CDR3 DNA reads as TGTGCCAGCTCAATTGACAGAAACAATGAGCAGTTCTTC. Protein product: CASSIDRNNEQFF.

This chain connects TRBV29-1 to TRBJ1-4; 7 positions match TRBD1. Germline assignment: CDR1 SQVTM and CDR2 ANQGSEA. CDR3 length: 13 residues. V was pared by 3 bases and J by 8 bases, with 6 bases of the junction left unmatched. This CDR3 reads CSVDDRVGEKLFF. The CDR3 DNA sequence: TGCAGCGTTGACGACAGGGTAGGAGAAAAACTGTTTTTT.

Only a few counts were recorded for this clone. The genes are TRBV7-2 and TRBJ1-1, with D tentatively TRBD1 (5 bases). The CDR3 sequence is 16 residues long. CDR1 is SGHTA and CDR2 is FQGNSA in the germline V gene. V gave up 5 bases and J gave up 1 base, with 17 bases separating them. The CDR3, as DNA: TGTGCCAGCAGCCATCCGCGGGGCTCGGGGAACACTGAAGCTTTCTTT. This encodes CASSHPRGSGNTEAFF.

The chain carries TRBV6-4 and TRBJ2-7, with D tentatively TRBD2 (7 bases). Trimming took off 6 bases at V and 1 base at J, with 25 bases between the two ends. Germline CDR1 reads MRHNA; CDR2 reads SNTAGT. The CDR3 sequence is 18 residues long. In nucleotides, the CDR3 is TGTGCCAGCAGAATATCCACAGGGAGGGGTCGATCGTCCTACGAGCAGTACTTC. Amino acid sequence: CASRISTGRGRSSYEQYF.

The chain couples TRBV7-2 to TRBJ2-1, with 7 bases identical to TRBD2. V dropped 5 bases and J dropped 3; count of bases not matched to a gene: 10. Germline loops: CDR1 SGHTA, CDR2 FQGNSA. CDR3 length: 16 residues. The CDR3: CASSLGFGGGYNEQFF. The CDR3 DNA reads TGTGCCAGCAGCCTAGGGTTCGGCGGGGGCTACAATGAGCAGTTCTTC. The entire variable domain, with the rest obtained from reference TRBV7-2 and TRBJ2-1, is as follows: GAGVSQSPSNKVTEKGKDVELRCDPISGHTALYWYRQSLGQGLEFLIYFQGNSAPDKSGLPSDRFSAERTGGSVSTLTIQRTQQEDSAVYLCASSLGFGGGYNEQFFGPGTRLTVL.

The chain has TRBV10-3 and TRBJ2-3; the match to TRBD2 covers 8 bases. Trimming at V came to 0 bases and at J to 2 bases, leaving 4 bases not matched to a gene. This CDR3 contains 16 residues. Germline V gives CDR1 ENHRY, CDR2 SYGVKD. The CDR3 sequence is CAISESSGVATDTQYF. The CDR3 region has the DNA TGTGCCATCAGTGAGTCTAGCGGGGTAGCCACAGATACGCAGTATTTT.

The chain joins TRBV11-2 to TRBJ1-5, with 10 bases lining up with TRBD1. Germline CDR1 reads SGHAT; CDR2 reads FQNNGV. The CDR3 runs to 17 residues. V lost 1 base to trimming and J lost 1 base; unmatched junction nucleotides: 4. CDR3 region: CASSLGTGGTSNQPQHF. The CDR3 DNA follows: TGTGCCAGCAGCTTAGGGACAGGGGGAACGAGCAATCAGCCCCAGCATTTT. The full variable domain, in which reference TRBV11-2 and TRBJ1-5 provide the parts outside the CDR3, is EAGVAQSPRYKIIEKRQSVAFWCNPISGHATLYWYQQILGQGPKLLIQFQNNGVVDDSQLPKDRFSAERLKGVDSTLKIQPAKLEDSAVYLCASSLGTGGTSNQPQHFGDGTRLSIL.

The chain uses TRBV6-1 and TRBJ2-7; tentatively, D is TRBD2 (5 bases). The V gene's germline CDR1 is MNHNS and CDR2 SASEGT. Between the trimmed V and J ends, which lost 4 bases and 6 bases, there was a span of 13 bases. The CDR3 sequence is 13 residues long. For the CDR3, the DNA is TGTGCCAGCAGTGGAAGATACAGCGGCGAGCAGTACTTC. This encodes CASSGRYSGEQYF.